The 7 T cell receptor beta chains in this list originate from one sample, sequenced in a study of T-cell memory formation after mild COVID-19. TCRdb analysed the 5' RACE reads with MiXCR anew, one entry per CDR3 protein. The sample consists of approximately 99,000 distinct CDR3 sequences, roughly a sixth of them appearing once. Sequencing used PBMCs or a T cell subset sorted from them (not recorded which). The receptors stem from a man aged 18 to 35 who had mild COVID-19 (a few samples of this study predate the infection). Cell type and time point are not known.

The rearrangement links TRBV11-2 to TRBJ1-6; D remains unclear. The CDR3 sequence is 13 residues long. Looked up from germline, CDR1 is SGHAT and CDR2 is FQNNGV. Trimming shortened V by 3 bases and J by 4 bases, and 4 bases separated the two germline ends. The CDR3: CASSFGYNSPLHF. The CDR3 DNA reads as TGTGCCAGCAGCTTCGGATATAATTCACCCCTCCACTTT.

The chain employs TRBV7-3 and TRBJ1-5; perhaps TRBD1 as D (6 bases). This CDR3 region has 13 residues. The germline CDR1 and CDR2 sequences are SGHTA and FQGTGA. Trimming shortened V by 5 bases and J by 6 bases, and 11 bases separated the two germline ends. The CDR3 region is CASSRGGGQPQHF. The CDR3 nucleotides are TGTGCCAGCAGCCGAGGGGGGGGTCAGCCCCAGCATTTT.

The chain is built from TRBV29-1 and TRBJ1-4; the D is unclear. The germline CDR1 and CDR2 sequences are SQVTM and ANQGSEA. This CDR3 comprises 15 residues. CDR3 nucleotide sequence: TGCAGTGTGGGTGCCCCTTCGACCCCAATCGAAAAACTGTTTTTT. As protein: CSVGAPSTPIEKLFF.

The rearrangement joins TRBV5-1 to TRBJ1-6, with D possibly matching TRBD1 (5 bases). Trimming took 5 bases from V and 9 from J, leaving 15 bases between them. CDR1 and CDR2 (germline): SGHRS, YFSETQ. This CDR3 region has 14 residues. CDR3 residues: CASRKPQGRSPLHF. DNA of the CDR3: TGCGCCAGCAGGAAACCGCAGGGCCGTTCACCCCTCCACTTT.

The rearrangement joins TRBV4-3 to TRBJ2-2, with D hard to call. The germline V and J ends were trimmed by 4 bases and 5 bases, with 8 bases remaining between them. CDR3 size: 13 residues. Germline assignment: CDR1 LGHNA and CDR2 YSLEER. Here the CDR3 reads CASSPDNTGELFF. The CDR3 bases are TGCGCCAGCAGCCCTGACAATACCGGGGAGCTGTTTTTT.

The chain carries TRBV5-1 and TRBJ2-2; D might be TRBD2 (5 bases). CDR1 SGHRS and CDR2 YFSETQ come from the germline V gene. V lost 9 bases and J lost 3, with 18 bases in between. The CDR3 has 15 residues. The CDR3 coding sequence is TGCGCCACCACTGAGGGAACGGGGTACACCGGGGAGCTGTTTTTT. Residues: CATTEGTGYTGELFF.

The chain recombines TRBV7-3 with TRBJ1-1; D is uncertain. This CDR3 region has 14 residues. The germline V gene has CDR1 SGHTA and CDR2 FQGTGA. Trimming pared 1 base from V and 3 bases from J, leaving 9 bases between. The CDR3, as DNA: TGTGCCAGCAGCTTAAATCCCCGGGACACTGAAGCTTTCTTT. It encodes CASSLNPRDTEAFF.